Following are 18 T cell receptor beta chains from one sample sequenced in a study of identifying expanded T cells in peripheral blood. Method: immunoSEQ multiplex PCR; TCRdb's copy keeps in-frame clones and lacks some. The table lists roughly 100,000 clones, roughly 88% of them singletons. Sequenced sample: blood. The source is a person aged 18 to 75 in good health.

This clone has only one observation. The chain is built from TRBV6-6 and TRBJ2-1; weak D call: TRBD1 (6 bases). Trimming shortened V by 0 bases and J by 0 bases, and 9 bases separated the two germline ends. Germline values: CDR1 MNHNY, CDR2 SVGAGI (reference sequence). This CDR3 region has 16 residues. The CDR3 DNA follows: TGTGCCAGCAGTTACTCTCAGGGGAGCTCCTACAATGAGCAGTTCTTC. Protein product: CASSYSQGSSYNEQFF.

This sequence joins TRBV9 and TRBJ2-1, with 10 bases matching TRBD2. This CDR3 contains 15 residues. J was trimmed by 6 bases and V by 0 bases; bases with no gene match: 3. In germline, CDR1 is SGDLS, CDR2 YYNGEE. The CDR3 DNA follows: TGTGCCAGCAGCGTAGTCCTAGCGGGGGCCAATGAGCAGTTCTTC. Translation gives CASSVVLAGANEQFF.

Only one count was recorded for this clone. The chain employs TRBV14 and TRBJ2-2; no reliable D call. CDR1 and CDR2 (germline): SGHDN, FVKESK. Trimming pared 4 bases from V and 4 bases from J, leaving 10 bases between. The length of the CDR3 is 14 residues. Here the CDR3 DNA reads TGTGCCAGCAGCCCGGTTGGGCGCACCGGGGAGCTGTTTTTT. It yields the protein CASSPVGRTGELFF. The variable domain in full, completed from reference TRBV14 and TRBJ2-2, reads EAGVTQFPSHSVIEKGQTVTLRCDPISGHDNLYWYRRVMGKEIKFLLHFVKESKQDESGMPNNRFLAERTGGTYSTLKVQPAELEDSGVYFCASSPVGRTGELFFGEGSRLTVL.

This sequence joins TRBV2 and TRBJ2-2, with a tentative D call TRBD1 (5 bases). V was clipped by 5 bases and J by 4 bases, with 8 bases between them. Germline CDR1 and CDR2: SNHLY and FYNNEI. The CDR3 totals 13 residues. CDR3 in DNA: TGTGCCAGCAGTTACCAGGGCACCGGGGAGCTGTTTTTT. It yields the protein CASSYQGTGELFF.

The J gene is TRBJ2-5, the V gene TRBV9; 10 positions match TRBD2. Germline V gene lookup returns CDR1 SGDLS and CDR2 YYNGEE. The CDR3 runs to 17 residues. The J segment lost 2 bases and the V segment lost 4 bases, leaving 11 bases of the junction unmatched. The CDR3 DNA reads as TGTGCCAGCAGCCCGTACGAGGTAGCGGGGGGACAAGAGACCCAGTACTTC. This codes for CASSPYEVAGGQETQYF.

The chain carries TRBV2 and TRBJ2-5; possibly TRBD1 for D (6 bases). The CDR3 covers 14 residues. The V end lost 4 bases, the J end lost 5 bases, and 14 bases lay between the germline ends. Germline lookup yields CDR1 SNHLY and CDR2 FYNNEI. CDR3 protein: CASSVLGAGETQYF. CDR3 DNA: TGTGCCAGCAGTGTATTGGGGGCCGGCGAGACCCAGTACTTC.

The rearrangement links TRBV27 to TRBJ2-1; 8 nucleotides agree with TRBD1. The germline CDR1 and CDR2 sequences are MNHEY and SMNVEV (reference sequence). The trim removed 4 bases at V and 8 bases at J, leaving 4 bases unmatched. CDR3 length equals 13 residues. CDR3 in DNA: TGTGCCAGCAGTTCGACAGGGGAGGATGAGCAGTTCTTC. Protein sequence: CASSSTGEDEQFF.

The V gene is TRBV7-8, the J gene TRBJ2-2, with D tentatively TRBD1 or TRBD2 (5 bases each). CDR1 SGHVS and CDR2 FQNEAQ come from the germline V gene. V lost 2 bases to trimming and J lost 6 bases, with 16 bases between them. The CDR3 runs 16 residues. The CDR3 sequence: CASSLRDAGAAGELFF. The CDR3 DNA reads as TGTGCCAGCAGCTTAAGGGACGCTGGAGCGGCCGGGGAGCTGTTTTTT. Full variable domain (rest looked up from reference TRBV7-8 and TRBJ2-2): GAGVSQSPRYKVAKRGQDVALRCDPISGHVSLFWYQQALGQGPEFLTYFQNEAQLDKSGLPSDRFFAERPEGSVSTLKIQRTQQEDSAVYLCASSLRDAGAAGELFFGEGSRLTVL.

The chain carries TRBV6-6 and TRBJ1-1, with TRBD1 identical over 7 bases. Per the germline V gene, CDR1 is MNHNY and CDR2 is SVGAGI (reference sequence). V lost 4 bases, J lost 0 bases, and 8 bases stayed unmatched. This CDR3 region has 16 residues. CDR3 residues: CASSSSPGQLNTEAFF. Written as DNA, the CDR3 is TGTGCCAGCAGTTCCTCACCGGGACAGCTGAACACTGAAGCTTTCTTT.

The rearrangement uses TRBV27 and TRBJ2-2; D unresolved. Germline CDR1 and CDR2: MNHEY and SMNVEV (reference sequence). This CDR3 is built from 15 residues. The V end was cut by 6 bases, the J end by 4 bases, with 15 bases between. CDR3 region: CASRGTGVRTGELFF. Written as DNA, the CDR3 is TGTGCCAGCAGGGGTACTGGAGTACGCACCGGGGAGCTGTTTTTT.

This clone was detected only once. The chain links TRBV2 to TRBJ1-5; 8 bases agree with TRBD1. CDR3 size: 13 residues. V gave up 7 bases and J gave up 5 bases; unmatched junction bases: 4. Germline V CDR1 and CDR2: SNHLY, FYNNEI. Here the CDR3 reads CASKDRADQPQHF. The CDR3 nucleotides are TGTGCCAGCAAGGACAGGGCAGATCAGCCCCAGCATTTT.

The CDR3 coding sequence is TGTGCCAGTAGTATTGGCGGGACAGGGAACCAGCCCCAGCATTTT. This translates into CASSIGGTGNQPQHF. The chain carries TRBV19 and TRBJ1-5; 9 nucleotides match TRBD1. This CDR3 has 15 amino acids. After removal of 3 bases from V and 7 bases from J, the junction contained 7 bases not matched to a gene. The V gene's germline CDR1 is LNHDA and CDR2 SQIVND (reference sequence).

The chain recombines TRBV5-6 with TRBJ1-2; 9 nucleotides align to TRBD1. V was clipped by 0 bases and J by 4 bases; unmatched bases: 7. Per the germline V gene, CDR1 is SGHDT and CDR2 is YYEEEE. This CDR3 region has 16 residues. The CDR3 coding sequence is TGTGCCAGCAGCTTGGGTGGACAGGGGCAGGCCTATGGCTACACCTTC. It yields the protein CASSLGGQGQAYGYTF.

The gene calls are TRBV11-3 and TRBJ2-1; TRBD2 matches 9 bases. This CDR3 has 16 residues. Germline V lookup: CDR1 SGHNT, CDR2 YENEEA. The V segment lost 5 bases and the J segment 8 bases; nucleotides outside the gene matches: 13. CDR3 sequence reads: CASSPEGRGGVDEQFF. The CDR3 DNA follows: TGTGCCAGCAGCCCCGAAGGGCGGGGGGGTGTCGATGAGCAGTTCTTC.

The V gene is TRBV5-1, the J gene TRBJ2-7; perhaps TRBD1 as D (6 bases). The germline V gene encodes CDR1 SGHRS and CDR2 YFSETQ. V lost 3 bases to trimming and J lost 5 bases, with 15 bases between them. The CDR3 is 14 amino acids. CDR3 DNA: TGCGCCAGCAGCTGGACAGACTACAAACACGAGCAGTACTTC. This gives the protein CASSWTDYKHEQYF.

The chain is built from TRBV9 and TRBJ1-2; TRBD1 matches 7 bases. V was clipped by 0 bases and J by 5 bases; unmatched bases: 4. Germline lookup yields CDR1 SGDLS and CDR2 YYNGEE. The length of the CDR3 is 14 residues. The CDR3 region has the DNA TGTGCCAGCAGCGTAGGACAGGGATCGTATGGCTACACCTTC. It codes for CASSVGQGSYGYTF.

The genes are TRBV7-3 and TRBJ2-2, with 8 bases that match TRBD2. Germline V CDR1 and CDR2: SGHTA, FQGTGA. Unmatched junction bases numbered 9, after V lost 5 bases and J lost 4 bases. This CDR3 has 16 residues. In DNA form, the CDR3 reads TGTGCCAGCAGCCCGCTGACGGGAGGGGGCACCGGGGAGCTGTTTTTT. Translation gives CASSPLTGGGTGELFF.

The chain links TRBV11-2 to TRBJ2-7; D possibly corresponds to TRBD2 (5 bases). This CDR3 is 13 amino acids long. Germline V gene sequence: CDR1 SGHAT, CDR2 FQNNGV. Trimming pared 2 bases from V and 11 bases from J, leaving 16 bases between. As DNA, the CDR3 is TGTGCCAGCAGCTTAATTGGGGTGGGAGATGAGTACTTC. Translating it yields CASSLIGVGDEYF. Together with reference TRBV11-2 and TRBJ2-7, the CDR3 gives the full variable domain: EAGVAQSPRYKIIEKRQSVAFWCNPISGHATLYWYQQILGQGPKLLIQFQNNGVVDDSQLPKDRFSAERLKGVDSTLKIQPAKLEDSAVYLCASSLIGVGDEYFGPGTRLTVT.